The T cell receptor beta chain described here comes from a study of CD8+CD57+ T cells in acquired aplastic anemia. About the study: Sorted cells (CD4+ and CD8+) yielded DNA amounts that averaged 3.2 ug.

The ends were cut back, 6 bases at V and 3 bases at J, with 13 bases in the middle. This CDR3 comprises 14 residues. The template for TCR beta VDJ and CDR3 sequence profiling was genomic DNA. TCRdb processed the reads anew with MiXCR; each CDR3 protein has one entry. The data hold some 410,000 distinct CDR3 sequences, with 65% to 75% observed a single time. This clonotype has at least ten counts. The receptor was isolated from a human donor in good health, serving as a control. Sequenced: sorted CD4+, CD8+, or CD8+CD57+ T cells (not recorded which) from PBMCs. The chain recombines TRBV12-3 or TRBV12-4 with TRBJ2-3; a possible D gene is TRBD1 (8 bases). The CDR3 sequence is CASSLQGGTDTQYF. CDR3 DNA: TGTGCCAGCAGCCTACAGGGGGGGACAGATACGCAGTATTTT.